This T cell receptor (beta chain) derives from a study of molecular identifiers for immune sequencing clone quantification. The CDR3 runs to 16 residues. V lost 2 bases and J lost 2; bases outside the gene matches: 8. One entry per CDR3 protein results from TCRdb running MiXCR on the PCR reads. The sample contains about 640,000 distinct CDR3 sequences, just under 20% of which appear only once. Study findings and constraints: Over 97% of CMV-specific effector molecules, but under 1% of naive ones, were in clones above 20 copies.

This clonotype has at least ten counts. What it binds is unknown. The sample comprised naive CD8+ T cells from blood, with Jurkat cell RNA spiked in. Subset of the sample: FACS-sorted CD8+CD4-CCR7+CD45RA+ naive T cells. This sequence was found in a human donor in good health. Some libraries in this study had Jurkat cell RNA spiked in. V gene TRBV23-1 combines with J gene TRBJ2-5; 7 positions match TRBD1. TRBV23-1 is an ORF, and what it does is uncertain. The CDR3 sequence: CASSQRRDRNQETQYF. The DNA of the CDR3 is TGCGCCAGCAGTCAACGCCGGGACAGAAATCAAGAGACCCAGTACTTC.